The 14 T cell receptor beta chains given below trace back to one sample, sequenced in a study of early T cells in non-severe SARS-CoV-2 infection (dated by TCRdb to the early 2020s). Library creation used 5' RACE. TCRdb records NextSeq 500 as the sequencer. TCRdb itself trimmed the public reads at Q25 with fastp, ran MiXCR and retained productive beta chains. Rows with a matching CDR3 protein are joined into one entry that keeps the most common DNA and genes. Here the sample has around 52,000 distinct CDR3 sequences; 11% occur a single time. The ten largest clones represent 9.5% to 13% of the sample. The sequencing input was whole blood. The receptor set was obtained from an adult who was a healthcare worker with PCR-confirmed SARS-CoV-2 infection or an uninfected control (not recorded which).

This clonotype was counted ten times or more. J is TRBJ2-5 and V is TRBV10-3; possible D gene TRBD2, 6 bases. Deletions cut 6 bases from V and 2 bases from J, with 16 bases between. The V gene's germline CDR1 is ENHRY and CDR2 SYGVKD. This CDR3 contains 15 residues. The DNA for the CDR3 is TGTGCCATCAGCCGGCGGAGCGGGCTACAAGAGACCCAGTACTTC. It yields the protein CAISRRSGLQETQYF.

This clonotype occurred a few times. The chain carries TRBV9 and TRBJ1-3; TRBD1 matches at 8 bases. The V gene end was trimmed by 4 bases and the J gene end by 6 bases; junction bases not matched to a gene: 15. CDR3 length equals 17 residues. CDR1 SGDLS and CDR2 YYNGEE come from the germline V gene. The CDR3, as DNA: TGTGCCAGCAGCACCACCGGACAGGGCGCAGCTGAAAACACCATATATTTT. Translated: CASSTTGQGAAENTIYF.

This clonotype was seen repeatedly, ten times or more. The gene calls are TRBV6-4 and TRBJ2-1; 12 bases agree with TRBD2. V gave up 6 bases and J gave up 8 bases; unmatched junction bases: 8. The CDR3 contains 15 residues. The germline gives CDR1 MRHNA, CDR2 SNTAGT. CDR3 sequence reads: CASSTLAGGLHEQFF. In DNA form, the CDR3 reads TGTGCCAGCAGCACCCTAGCGGGGGGGCTCCATGAGCAGTTCTTC.

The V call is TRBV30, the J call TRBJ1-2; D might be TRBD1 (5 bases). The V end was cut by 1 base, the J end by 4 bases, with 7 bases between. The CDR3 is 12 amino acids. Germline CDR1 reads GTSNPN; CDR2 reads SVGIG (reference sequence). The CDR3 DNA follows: TGTGCCTGGAGTGGGGGACCCTATGGCTACACCTTC. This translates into CAWSGGPYGYTF.

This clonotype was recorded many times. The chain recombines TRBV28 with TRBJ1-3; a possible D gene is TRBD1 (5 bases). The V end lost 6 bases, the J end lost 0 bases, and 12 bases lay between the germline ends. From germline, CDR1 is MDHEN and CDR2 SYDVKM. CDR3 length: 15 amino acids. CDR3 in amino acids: CASRSRAISGNTIYF. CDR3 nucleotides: TGTGCCAGCAGATCCAGGGCAATCTCTGGAAACACCATATATTTT.

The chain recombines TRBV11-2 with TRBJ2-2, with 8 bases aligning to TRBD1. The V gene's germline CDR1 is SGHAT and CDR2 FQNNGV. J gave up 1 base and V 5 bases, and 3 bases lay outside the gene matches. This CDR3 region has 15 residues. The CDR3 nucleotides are TGTGCCAGCAGCGCCGACAGGGGGAACACCGGGGAGCTGTTTTTT. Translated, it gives CASSADRGNTGELFF.

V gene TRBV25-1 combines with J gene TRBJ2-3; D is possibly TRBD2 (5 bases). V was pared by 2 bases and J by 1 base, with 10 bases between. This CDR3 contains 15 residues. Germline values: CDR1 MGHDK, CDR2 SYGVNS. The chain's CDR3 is CASSERWRGTDTQYF. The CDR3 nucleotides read TGTGCCAGCAGTGAAAGGTGGCGGGGCACAGATACGCAGTATTTT.

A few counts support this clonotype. The CDR3 nucleotides are TGTGCCAGCAGTTCTGGAGGACAGAACACTGAAGCTTTCTTT. It specifies CASSSGGQNTEAFF. V usage is TRBV28 and J usage is TRBJ1-1; D is possibly TRBD1 (5 bases). In germline, CDR1 is MDHEN, CDR2 SYDVKM. The length of the CDR3 is 14 residues. V shed 4 bases and J shed 1 base, with 10 bases lying between them.

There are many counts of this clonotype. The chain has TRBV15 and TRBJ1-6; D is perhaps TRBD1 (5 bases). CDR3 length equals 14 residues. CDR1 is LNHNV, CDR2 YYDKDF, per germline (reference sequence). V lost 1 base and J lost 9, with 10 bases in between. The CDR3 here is CATSRGGHRSPLHF. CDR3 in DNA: TGTGCCACCAGCAGAGGAGGACATCGTTCACCCCTCCACTTT.

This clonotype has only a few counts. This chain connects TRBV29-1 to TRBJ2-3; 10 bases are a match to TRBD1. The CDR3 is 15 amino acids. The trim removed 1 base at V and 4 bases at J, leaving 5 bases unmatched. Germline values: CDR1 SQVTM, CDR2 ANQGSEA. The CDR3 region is CSVEVRDRGPDTQYF. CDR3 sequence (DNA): TGCAGCGTTGAAGTTCGGGACAGGGGACCAGATACGCAGTATTTT.

The CDR3 DNA sequence: TGCAGCGTTGACGGCAGGGAAGAGACCCAGTACTTC. It yields the protein CSVDGREETQYF. The chain carries TRBV29-1 and TRBJ2-5; perhaps TRBD1 as D (5 bases). Germline CDR1 SQVTM, CDR2 ANQGSEA. Trimming took 3 bases from V and 3 from J, leaving 8 bases between them. The CDR3 spans 12 residues.

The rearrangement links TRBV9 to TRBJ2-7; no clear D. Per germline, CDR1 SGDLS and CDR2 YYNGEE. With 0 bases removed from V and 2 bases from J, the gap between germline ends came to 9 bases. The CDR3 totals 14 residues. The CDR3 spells CASSVDGSTYEQYF. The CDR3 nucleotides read TGTGCCAGCAGCGTAGACGGCAGCACCTACGAGCAGTACTTC.

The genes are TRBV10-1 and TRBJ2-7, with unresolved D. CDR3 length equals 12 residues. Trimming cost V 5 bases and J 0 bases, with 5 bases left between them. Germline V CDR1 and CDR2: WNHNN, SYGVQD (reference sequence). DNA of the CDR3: TGCGCCAGCAGTCTTTTCTCCTACGAGCAGTACTTC. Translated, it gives CASSLFSYEQYF.

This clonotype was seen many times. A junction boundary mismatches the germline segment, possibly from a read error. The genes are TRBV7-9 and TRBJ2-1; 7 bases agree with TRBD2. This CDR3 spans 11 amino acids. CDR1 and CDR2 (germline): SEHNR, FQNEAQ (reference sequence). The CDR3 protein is CASSNPGLSVF. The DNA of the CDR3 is TGTGCCAGCAGCAATCCGGGACTATCAGTCTTC.